The clone carrying this T cell receptor (beta chain) was recorded a few times. The antigen is unknown. The protocol attached unique molecular identifiers to individual cDNA molecules. TCRdb called the 5' RACE reads again in MiXCR, with one record for every CDR3 protein. The sample has 70,000 to 90,000 distinct CDR3 sequences; more than 9% are singletons. This entry comes from a study of early T cells in non-severe SARS-CoV-2 infection. For the study at large: Bulk RNA taken from unsorted whole blood was sequenced, leaving chains unpaired.

The CDR3 length is 14 residues. Unmatched junction bases numbered 2, after V lost 6 bases and J lost 1 base. Study-wide results and caveats: VDJdb matching skewed toward anti-spike CD8 responses, missing private and CD4 specificities.

The receptor was derived from an adult who was a healthcare worker with PCR-confirmed SARS-CoV-2 infection or an uninfected control (not recorded which). This material consisted of whole blood, taken at baseline. This chain connects TRBV12-3 or TRBV12-4 to TRBJ2-3; 9 nucleotides match TRBD1. The CDR3 reads CASSYRGRTDTQYF. The CDR3 DNA follows: TGTGCCAGCAGCTACAGGGGGCGCACAGATACGCAGTATTTT.